The clone carrying this T cell receptor (beta chain) was seen only a few times. The CDR3 consists of 13 residues. Germline lookup yields CDR1 LNHNV and CDR2 YYDKDF (reference sequence). Between the trimmed V and J ends, which lost 6 bases and 1 base, there was a span of 9 bases. TCRdb re-called the 5' RACE reads through MiXCR, storing one row per CDR3 protein. The sample contains over 500,000 distinct CDR3 sequences, approximately 22% of which appear only once. This sample is drawn from a study of identical twins. The same sample was also used in a study of T cells expressing NK-cell markers. That work contributes: Most of the eight sequenced donors were HCMV-seropositive; one was seronegative.

The TCR sequence derives from a woman younger than 35 in good health. The chain uses TRBV15 and TRBJ1-1; no clear D. The sequencing sample was made of CD4+ T cells sorted from blood. CDR3 in DNA: TGTGCCACCAGAACATCAGGGAACACTGAAGCTTTCTTT. Encoded protein: CATRTSGNTEAFF.